The T cell receptor beta chain described here comes from a study of regulatory T cells in long-lasting Graves disease. Study observations and caveats: Relative to newly diagnosed Graves' patients, persistent ones had lower TCR diversity.

Trimming removed 4 bases from V and 4 bases from J, with 13 bases in between. CDR1 is GTSNPN, CDR2 SVGIG, per germline (reference sequence). The CDR3 has 13 residues. Time point: persistent/refractory GD, antithyroid drugs over 5 years with positive TRAb. The TCR library was made from RNA that had been extracted from PBMCs in TRIzol. Under American Thyroid Association guidelines, Graves' disease was diagnosed. The TCR beta library used iRepertoire HTBI primers with Arm-PCR amplification of CDR3. TCRdb processed the multiplex PCR reads anew with MiXCR; each CDR3 protein has one entry. The sample records some 450,000 distinct CDR3 sequences, around a quarter being singletons. Remarks on this clonotype: Its matching antigen is unknown.

Sample: peripheral blood mononuclear cells (PBMCs), taken when the disease was refractory, from a patient treated with antithyroid drugs. V is TRBV30 and J is TRBJ1-1; D is perhaps TRBD1 (5 bases). The sequence derives from a female donor with Graves disease. This CDR3 is CAWKGRATTEAFF. The CDR3 DNA reads TGTGCCTGGAAGGGGCGAGCAACCACTGAAGCTTTCTTT. Full variable domain (rest looked up from reference TRBV30 and TRBJ1-1): SQTIHQWPATLVQPVGSPLSLECTVEGTSNPNLYWYRQAAGRGLQLLFYSVGIGQISSEVPQNLSASRPQDRQFILSSKKLLLSDSGFYLCAWKGRATTEAFFGQGTRLTVV.